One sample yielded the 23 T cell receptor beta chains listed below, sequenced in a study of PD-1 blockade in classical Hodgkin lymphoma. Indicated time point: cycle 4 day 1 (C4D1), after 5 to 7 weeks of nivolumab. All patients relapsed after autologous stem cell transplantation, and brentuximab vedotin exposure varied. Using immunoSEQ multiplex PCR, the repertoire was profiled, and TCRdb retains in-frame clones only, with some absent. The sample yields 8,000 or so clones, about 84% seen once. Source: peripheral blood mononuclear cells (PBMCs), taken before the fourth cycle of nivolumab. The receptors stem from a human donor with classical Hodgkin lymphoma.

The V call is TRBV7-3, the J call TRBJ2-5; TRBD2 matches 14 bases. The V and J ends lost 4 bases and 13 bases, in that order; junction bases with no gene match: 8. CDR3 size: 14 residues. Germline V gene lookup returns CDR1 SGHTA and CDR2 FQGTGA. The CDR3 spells CASSSGLAGEPTYF. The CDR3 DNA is TGTGCCAGCAGCTCGGGACTAGCGGGGGAACCCACGTACTTC. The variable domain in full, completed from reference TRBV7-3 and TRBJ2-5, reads GAGVSQTPSNKVTEKGKYVELRCDPISGHTALYWYRQSLGQGPEFLIYFQGTGAADDSGLPNDRFFAVRPEGSVSTLKIQRTERGDSAVYLCASSSGLAGEPTYFGPGTRLLVL.

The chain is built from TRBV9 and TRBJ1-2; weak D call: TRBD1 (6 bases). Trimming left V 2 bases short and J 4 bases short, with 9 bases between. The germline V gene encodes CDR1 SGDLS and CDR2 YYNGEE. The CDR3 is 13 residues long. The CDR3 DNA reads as TGTGCCAGCAGCGTCGGACAGTCCTATGGCTACACCTTC. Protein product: CASSVGQSYGYTF.

Here the CDR3 reads CASRTTMGEKLFF. In DNA form, the CDR3 reads TGTGCCAGCAGGACAACCATGGGTGAAAAACTGTTTTTT. This chain joins TRBV6-1 and TRBJ1-4; D gene ambiguous. CDR1 is MNHNS and CDR2 is SASEGT in the germline V gene. V was shortened by 6 bases and J by 7 bases, with 12 bases between the two germline ends. This CDR3 region has 13 residues.

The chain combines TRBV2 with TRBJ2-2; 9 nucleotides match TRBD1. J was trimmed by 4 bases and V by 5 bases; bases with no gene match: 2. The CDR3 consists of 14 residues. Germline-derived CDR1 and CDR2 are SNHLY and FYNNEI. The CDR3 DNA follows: TGTGCCAGCAGTCAGGACAGGGGCACCGGGGAGCTGTTTTTT. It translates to CASSQDRGTGELFF.

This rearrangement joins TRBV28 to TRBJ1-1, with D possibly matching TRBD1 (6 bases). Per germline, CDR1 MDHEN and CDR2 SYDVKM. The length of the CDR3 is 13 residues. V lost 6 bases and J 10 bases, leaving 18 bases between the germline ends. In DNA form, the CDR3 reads TGTGCCAGCAGCCGGTCAGGGGTCCGGGGAGCTTTCTTT. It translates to CASSRSGVRGAFF.

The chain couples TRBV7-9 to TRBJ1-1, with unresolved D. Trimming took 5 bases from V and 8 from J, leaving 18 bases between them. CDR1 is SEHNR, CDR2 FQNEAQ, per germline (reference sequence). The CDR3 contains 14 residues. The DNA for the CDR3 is TGTGCCAGCAGCGACGGGAGAAACGATCGGGAAGCTTTCTTT. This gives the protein CASSDGRNDREAFF.

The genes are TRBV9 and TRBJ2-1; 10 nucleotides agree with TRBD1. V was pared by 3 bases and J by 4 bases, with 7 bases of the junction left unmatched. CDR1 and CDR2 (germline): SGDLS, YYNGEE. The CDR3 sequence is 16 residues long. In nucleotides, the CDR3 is TGTGCCAGCAGCGCTGTGGACAGGGGGTTTTACAATGAGCAGTTCTTC. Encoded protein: CASSAVDRGFYNEQFF.

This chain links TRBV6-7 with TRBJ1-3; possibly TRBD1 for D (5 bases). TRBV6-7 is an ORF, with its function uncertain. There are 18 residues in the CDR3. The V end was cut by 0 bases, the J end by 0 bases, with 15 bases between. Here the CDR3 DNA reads TGTGCCAGCAGTTACTCCCACCGGGACTGTTGCTCTGGAAACACCATATATTTT. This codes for CASSYSHRDCCSGNTIYF.

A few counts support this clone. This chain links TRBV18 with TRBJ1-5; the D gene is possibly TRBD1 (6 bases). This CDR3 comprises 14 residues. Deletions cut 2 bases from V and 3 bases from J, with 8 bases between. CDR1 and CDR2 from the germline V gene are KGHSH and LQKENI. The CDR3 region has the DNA TGTGCCAGCTCACCAGGACAGAACAATCAGCCCCAGCATTTT. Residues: CASSPGQNNQPQHF.

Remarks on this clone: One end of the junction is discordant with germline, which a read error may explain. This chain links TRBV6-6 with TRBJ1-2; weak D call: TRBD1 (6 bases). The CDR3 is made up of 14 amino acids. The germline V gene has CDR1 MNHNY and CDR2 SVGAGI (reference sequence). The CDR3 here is CASIYTTGAHGYTF. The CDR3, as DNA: TGTGCCAGCATTTACACGACAGGAGCTCATGGCTACACCTTC.

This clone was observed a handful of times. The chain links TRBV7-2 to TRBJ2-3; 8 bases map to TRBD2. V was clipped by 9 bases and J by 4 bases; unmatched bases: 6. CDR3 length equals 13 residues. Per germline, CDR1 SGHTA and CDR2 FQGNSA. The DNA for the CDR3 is TGTGCCAGTAACACGGGGGGGTCAGATACGCAGTATTTT. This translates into CASNTGGSDTQYF.

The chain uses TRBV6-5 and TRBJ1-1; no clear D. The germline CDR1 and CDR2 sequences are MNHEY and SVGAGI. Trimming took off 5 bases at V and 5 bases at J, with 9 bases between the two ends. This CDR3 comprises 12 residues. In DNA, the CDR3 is TGTGCCAGCAGTCCCGGGCGGACTGAAGCTTTCTTT. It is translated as CASSPGRTEAFF.

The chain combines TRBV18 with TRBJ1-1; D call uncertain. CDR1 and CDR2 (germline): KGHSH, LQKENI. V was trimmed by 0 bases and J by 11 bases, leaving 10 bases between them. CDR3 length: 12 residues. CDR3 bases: TGTGCCAGCTCACCACCTACCTGGTTGGCTTTCTTT. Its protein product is CASSPPTWLAFF.

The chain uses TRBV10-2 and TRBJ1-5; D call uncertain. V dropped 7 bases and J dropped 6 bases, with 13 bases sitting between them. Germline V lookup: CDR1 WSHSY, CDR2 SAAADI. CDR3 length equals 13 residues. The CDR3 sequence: CASKKGQGQPQHF. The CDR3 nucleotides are TGCGCCAGCAAGAAGGGTCAAGGTCAGCCCCAGCATTTT.

The CDR3 reads CASSQFSGNQPQHF. The CDR3 coding sequence is TGCGCCAGCAGCCAATTTAGCGGTAATCAGCCCCAGCATTTT. The V call is TRBV4-1, the J call TRBJ1-5; D ambiguous. The CDR3 runs 14 residues. V lost 2 bases and J 4 bases, leaving 9 bases between the germline ends. Germline V gene sequence: CDR1 MGHRA, CDR2 YSYEKL.

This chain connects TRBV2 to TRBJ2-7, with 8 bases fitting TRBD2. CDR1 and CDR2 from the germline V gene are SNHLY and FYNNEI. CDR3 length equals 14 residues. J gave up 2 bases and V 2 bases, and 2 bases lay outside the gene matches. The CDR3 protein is CASSEQRGTYEQYF. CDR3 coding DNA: TGTGCCAGCAGTGAACAGCGGGGGACCTACGAGCAGTACTTC.

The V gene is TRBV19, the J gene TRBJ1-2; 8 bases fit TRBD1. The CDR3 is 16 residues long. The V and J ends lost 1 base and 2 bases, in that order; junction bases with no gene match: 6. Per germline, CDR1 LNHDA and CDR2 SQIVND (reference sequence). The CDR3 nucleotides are TGTGCCAGTAGTATAGCAGGGACAGGATTAAACTATGGCTACACCTTC. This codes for CASSIAGTGLNYGYTF. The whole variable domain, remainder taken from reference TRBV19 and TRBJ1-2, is DGGITQSPKYLFRKEGQNVTLSCEQNLNHDAMYWYRQDPGQGLRLIYYSQIVNDFQKGDIAEGYSVSREKKESFPLTVTSAQKNPTAFYLCASSIAGTGLNYGYTFGSGTRLTVV.

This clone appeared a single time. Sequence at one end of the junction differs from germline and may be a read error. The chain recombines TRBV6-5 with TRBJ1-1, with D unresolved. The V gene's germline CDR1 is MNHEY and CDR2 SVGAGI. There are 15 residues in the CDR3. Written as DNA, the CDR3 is TGTGCCAGCAGTTACGTCGGGTGGGTGAACGCTGAAGCTTTCTTT. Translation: CASSYVGWVNAEAFF.

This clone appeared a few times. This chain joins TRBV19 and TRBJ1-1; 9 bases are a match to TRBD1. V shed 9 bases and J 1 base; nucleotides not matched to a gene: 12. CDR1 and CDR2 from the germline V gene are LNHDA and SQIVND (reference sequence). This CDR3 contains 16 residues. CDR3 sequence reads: CASRGTGGTKNTEAFF. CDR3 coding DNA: TGTGCCAGCCGGGGAACAGGGGGCACCAAGAACACTGAAGCTTTCTTT.

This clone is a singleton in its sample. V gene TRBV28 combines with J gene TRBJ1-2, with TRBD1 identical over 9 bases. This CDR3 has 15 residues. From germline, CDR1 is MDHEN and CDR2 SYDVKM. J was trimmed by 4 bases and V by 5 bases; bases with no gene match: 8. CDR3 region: CASSEGDREVYGYTF. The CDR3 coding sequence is TGTGCCAGCAGTGAAGGGGACAGGGAGGTCTATGGCTACACCTTC.

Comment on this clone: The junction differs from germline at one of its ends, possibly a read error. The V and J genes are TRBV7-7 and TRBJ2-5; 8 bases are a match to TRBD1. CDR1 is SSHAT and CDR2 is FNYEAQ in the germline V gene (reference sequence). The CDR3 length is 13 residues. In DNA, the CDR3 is TGTGCTAGCAGCTTCACAGGGGGAGAGACCCAGTACTTC. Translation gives CASSFTGGETQYF.

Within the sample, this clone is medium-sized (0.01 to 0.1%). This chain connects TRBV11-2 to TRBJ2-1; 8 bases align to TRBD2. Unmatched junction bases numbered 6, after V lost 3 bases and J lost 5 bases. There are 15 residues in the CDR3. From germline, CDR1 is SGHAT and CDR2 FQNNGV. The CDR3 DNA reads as TGTGCCAGCAGCTTCCGCGGGGGGCGCGACAATGAGCAGTTCTTC. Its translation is CASSFRGGRDNEQFF.

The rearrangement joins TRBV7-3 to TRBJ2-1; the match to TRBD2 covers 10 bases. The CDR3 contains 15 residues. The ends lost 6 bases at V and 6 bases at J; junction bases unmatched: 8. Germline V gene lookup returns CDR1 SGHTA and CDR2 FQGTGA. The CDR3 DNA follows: TGTGCCAGCAGTCCCAGCGGGGGGGCCTTCAATGAGCAGTTCTTC. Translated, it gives CASSPSGGAFNEQFF.